Following are 2 T cell receptor beta chains from one sample sequenced in a study of PD-1 blockade in classical Hodgkin lymphoma. Produced via immunoSEQ multiplex PCR; TCRdb's table is partial and in-frame only. This table has some 8,700 clones, 70% to 90% appearing once. Time point specified: cycle 4 day 1 (C4D1), after less than 7 weeks of nivolumab. Every patient relapsed after autologous stem cell transplantation, and brentuximab vedotin exposure varied. The sample was peripheral blood mononuclear cells (PBMCs), taken before the fourth cycle of nivolumab. The source of these receptors is a human donor with classical Hodgkin lymphoma.

The V call is TRBV19, the J call TRBJ2-1; TRBD1 aligns across 10 bases. Per germline, CDR1 LNHDA and CDR2 SQIVND (reference sequence). This CDR3 region has 15 residues. V was pared by 4 bases and J by 4 bases, with 4 bases of the junction left unmatched. Here the CDR3 reads CASSTRTGGYNEQFF. CDR3 sequence (DNA): TGTGCCAGTAGTACCCGGACAGGGGGGTACAATGAGCAGTTCTTC.

The rearrangement uses TRBV6-6 and TRBJ2-7, with 7 bases lining up with TRBD1. The CDR3 is 14 residues long. V lost 6 bases, J lost 5 bases, and 10 bases stayed unmatched. Germline values: CDR1 MNHNY, CDR2 SVGAGI (reference sequence). The CDR3 sequence is CASRNDRALNEQYF. As DNA, the CDR3 is TGTGCCAGCAGGAACGACAGGGCGTTAAACGAGCAGTACTTC.